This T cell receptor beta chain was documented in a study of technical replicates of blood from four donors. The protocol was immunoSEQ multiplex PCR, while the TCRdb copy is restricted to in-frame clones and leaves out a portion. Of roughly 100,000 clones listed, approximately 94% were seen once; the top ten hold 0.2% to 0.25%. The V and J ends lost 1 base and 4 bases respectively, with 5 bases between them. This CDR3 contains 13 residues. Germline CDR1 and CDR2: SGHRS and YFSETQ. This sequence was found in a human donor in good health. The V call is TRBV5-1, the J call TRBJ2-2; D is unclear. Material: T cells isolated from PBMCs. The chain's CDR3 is CASSLTSTGELFF. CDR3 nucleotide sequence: TGCGCCAGCAGCTTGACGAGCACCGGGGAGCTGTTTTTT.